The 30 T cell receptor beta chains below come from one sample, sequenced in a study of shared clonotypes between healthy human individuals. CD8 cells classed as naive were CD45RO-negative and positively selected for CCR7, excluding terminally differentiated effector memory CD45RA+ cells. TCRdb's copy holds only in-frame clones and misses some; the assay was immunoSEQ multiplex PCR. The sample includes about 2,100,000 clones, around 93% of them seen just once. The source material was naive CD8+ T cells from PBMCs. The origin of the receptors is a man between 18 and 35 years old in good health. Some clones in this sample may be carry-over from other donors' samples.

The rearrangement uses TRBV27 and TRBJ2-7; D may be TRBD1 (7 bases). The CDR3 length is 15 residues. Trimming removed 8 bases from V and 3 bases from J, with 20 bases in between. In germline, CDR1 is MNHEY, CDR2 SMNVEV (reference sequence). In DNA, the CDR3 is TGTGCCAGCCGCCAACGGGGGACAGATTACTACGAGCAGTACTTC. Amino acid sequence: CASRQRGTDYYEQYF.

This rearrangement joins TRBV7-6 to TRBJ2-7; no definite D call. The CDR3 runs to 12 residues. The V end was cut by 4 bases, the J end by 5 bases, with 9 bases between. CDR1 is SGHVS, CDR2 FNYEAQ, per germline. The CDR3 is CASSSGRDEQYF. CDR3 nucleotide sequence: TGTGCCAGCAGCTCCGGACGGGACGAGCAGTACTTC.

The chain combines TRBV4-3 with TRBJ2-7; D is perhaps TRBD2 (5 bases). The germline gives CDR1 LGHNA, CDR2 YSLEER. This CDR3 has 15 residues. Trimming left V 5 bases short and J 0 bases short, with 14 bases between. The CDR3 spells CASSYDPGSSYEQYF. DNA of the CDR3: TGCGCCAGCAGCTATGACCCGGGAAGCTCCTACGAGCAGTACTTC.

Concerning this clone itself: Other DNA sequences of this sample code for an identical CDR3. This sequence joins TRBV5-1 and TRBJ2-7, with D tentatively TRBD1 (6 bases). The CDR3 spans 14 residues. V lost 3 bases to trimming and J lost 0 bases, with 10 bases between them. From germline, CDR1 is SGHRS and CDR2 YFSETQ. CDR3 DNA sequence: TGCGCCAGCAGCTCCACAGGGTCCTCCTACGAGCAGTACTTC. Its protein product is CASSSTGSSYEQYF.

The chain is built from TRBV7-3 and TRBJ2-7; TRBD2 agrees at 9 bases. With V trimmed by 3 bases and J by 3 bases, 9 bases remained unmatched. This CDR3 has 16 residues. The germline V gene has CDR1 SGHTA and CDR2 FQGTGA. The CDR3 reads CASSLSSSGKDYEQYF. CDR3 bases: TGTGCCAGCAGCTTGTCTTCTAGCGGGAAAGACTACGAGCAGTACTTC.

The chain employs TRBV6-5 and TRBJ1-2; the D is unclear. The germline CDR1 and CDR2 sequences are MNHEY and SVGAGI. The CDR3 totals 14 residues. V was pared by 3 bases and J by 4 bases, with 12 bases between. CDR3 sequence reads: CASSYSDKGYGYTF. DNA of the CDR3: TGTGCCAGCAGTTATTCAGACAAGGGCTATGGCTACACCTTC.

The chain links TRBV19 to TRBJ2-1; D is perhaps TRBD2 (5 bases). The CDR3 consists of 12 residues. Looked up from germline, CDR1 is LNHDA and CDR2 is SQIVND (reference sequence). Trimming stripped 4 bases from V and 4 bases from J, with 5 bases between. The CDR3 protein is CASSREYNEQFF. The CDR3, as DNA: TGTGCCAGTAGTAGGGAGTACAATGAGCAGTTCTTC.

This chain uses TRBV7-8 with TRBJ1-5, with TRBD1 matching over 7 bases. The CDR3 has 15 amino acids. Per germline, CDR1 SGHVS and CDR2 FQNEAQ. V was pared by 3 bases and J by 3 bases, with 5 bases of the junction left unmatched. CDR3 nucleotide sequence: TGTGCCAGCAGCTTGGGACAGTTGTTCAATCAGCCCCAGCATTTT. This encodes CASSLGQLFNQPQHF. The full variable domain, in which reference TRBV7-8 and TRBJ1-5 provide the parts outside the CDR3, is GAGVSQSPRYKVAKRGQDVALRCDPISGHVSLFWYQQALGQGPEFLTYFQNEAQLDKSGLPSDRFFAERPEGSVSTLKIQRTQQEDSAVYLCASSLGQLFNQPQHFGDGTRLSIL.

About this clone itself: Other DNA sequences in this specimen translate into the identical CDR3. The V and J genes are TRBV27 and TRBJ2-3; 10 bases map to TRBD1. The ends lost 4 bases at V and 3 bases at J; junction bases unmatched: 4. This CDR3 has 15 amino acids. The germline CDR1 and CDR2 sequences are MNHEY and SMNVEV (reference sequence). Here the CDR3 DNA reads TGTGCCAGCAGTTCAAGGGACAGGGGAACAGATACGCAGTATTTT. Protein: CASSSRDRGTDTQYF.

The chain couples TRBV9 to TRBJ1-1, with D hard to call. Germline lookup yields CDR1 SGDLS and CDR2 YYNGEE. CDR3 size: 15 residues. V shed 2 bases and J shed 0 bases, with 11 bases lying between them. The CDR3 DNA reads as TGTGCCAGCAGCGTGGGCCCCCGAATGAACACTGAAGCTTTCTTT. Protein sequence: CASSVGPRMNTEAFF.

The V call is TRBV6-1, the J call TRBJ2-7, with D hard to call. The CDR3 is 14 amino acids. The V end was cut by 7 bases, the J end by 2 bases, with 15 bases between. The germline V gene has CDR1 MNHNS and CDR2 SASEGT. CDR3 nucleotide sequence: TGTGCCAGCAAACCCGGGTCCCCTCCCTACGAGCAGTACTTC. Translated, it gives CASKPGSPPYEQYF.

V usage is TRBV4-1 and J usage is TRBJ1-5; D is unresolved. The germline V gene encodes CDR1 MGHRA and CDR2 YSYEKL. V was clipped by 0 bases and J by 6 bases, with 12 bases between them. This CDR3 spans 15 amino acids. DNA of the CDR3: TGCGCCAGCAGCCAAGATGCCGGGTTGGGTCAGCCCCAGCATTTT. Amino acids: CASSQDAGLGQPQHF.

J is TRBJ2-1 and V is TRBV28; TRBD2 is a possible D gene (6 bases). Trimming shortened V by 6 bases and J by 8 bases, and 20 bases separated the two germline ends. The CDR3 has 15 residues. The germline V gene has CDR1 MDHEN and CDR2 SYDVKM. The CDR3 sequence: CASRGGVPLEDEQFF. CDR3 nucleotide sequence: TGTGCCAGCAGAGGAGGGGTTCCCCTTGAGGATGAGCAGTTCTTC.

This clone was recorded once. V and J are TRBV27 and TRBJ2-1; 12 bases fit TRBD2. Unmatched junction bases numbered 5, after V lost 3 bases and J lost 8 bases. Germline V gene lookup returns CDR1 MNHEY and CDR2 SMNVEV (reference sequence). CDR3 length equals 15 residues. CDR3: CASSFGTSGSHEQFF. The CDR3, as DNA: TGTGCCAGCAGTTTTGGGACTAGCGGGTCCCATGAGCAGTTCTTC.

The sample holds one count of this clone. CDR3 protein: CASSQEVPDSAYEQYF. The CDR3 bases are TGCGCCAGCAGCCAAGAAGTTCCGGACAGCGCCTACGAGCAGTACTTC. The chain recombines TRBV4-1 with TRBJ2-7, with D tentatively TRBD1 (6 bases). The CDR3 spans 16 residues. Deletions cut 0 bases from V and 2 bases from J, with 14 bases between. Looked up from germline, CDR1 is MGHRA and CDR2 is YSYEKL.

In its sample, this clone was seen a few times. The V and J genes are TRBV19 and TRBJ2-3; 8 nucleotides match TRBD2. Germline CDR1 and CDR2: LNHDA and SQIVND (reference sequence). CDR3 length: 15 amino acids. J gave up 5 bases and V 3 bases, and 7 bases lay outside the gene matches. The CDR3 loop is CASSIRLAGLDTQYF. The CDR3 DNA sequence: TGTGCCAGTAGTATCCGGCTAGCGGGCCTAGATACGCAGTATTTT.

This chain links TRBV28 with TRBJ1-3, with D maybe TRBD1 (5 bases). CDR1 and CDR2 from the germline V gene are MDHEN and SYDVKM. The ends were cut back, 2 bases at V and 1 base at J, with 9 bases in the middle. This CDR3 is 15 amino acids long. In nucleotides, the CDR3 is TGTGCCAGCAGTTTAGAGGACAATTCTGGAAACACCATATATTTT. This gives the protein CASSLEDNSGNTIYF.

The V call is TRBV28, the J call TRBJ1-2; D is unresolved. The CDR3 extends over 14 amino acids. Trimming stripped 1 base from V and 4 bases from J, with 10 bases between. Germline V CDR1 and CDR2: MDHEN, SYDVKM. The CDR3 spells CASSLSAGPYGYTF. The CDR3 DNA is TGTGCCAGCAGTTTATCCGCCGGGCCCTATGGCTACACCTTC.

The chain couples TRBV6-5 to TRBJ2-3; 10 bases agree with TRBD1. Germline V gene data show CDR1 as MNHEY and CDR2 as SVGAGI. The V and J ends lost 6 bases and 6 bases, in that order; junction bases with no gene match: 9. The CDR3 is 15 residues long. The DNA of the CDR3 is TGTGCCAGCAGCCCGGGACAGGGGACCACGGATACGCAGTATTTT. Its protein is CASSPGQGTTDTQYF.

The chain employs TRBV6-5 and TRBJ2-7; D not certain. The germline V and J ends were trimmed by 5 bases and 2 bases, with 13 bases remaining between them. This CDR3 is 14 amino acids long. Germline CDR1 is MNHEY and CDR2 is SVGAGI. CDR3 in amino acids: CASSTGPRTYEQYF. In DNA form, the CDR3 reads TGTGCCAGCAGTACCGGACCGCGGACCTACGAGCAGTACTTC.

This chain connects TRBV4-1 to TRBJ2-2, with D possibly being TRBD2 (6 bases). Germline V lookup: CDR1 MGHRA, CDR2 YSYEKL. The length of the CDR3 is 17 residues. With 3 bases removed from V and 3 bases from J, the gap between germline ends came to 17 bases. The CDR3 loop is CASSHLLRERYTGELFF. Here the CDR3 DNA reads TGCGCCAGCAGCCATCTTCTACGGGAGAGGTACACCGGGGAGCTGTTTTTT.

CDR3 region: CASSLTTLDSPLHF. CDR3 bases: TGTGCCAGCAGCTTAACAACACTTGATTCACCCCTCCACTTT. The chain employs TRBV7-9 and TRBJ1-6, with D uncertain. The V gene lost 2 bases and the J gene lost 8 bases, with 10 bases spanning the gap. Germline assignment: CDR1 SEHNR and CDR2 FQNEAQ (reference sequence). This CDR3 is 14 amino acids long.

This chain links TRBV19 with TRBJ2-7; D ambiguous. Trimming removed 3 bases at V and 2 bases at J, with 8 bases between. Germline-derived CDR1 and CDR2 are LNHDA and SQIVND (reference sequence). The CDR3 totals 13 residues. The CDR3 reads CASSIRHPYEQYF. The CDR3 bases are TGTGCCAGTAGTATTCGGCACCCCTACGAGCAGTACTTC.

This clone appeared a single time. The CDR3 protein is CASSDLFLAGTGVADNEQFF. CDR3 sequence (DNA): TGTGCCAGCAGCGACCTATTCCTAGCGGGGACGGGCGTAGCGGACAATGAGCAGTTCTTC. The chain combines TRBV9 with TRBJ2-1, with 9 bases matching TRBD2. CDR1 and CDR2 from the germline V gene are SGDLS and YYNGEE. Germline trimming cut 3 bases from V and 5 bases from J; bases unmatched to any gene: 21. This CDR3 spans 20 amino acids. Together with reference TRBV9 and TRBJ2-1, the CDR3 gives the full variable domain: DSGVTQTPKHLITATGQRVTLRCSPRSGDLSVYWYQQSLDQGLQFLIQYYNGEERAKGNILERFSAQQFPDLHSELNLSSLELGDSALYFCASSDLFLAGTGVADNEQFFGPGTRLTVL.

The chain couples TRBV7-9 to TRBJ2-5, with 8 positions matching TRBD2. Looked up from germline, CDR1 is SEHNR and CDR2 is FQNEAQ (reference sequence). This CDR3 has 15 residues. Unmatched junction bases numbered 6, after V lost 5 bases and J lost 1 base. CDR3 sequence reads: CASSLTAGGQETQYF. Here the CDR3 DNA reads TGTGCCAGCAGCCTTACTGCGGGAGGCCAAGAGACCCAGTACTTC.

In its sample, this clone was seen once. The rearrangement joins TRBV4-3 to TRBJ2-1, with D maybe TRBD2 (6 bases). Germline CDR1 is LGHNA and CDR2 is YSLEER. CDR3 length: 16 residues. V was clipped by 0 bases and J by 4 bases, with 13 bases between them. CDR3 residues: CASSQEWGEAYNEQFF. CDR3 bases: TGCGCCAGCAGCCAAGAATGGGGGGAGGCGTACAATGAGCAGTTCTTC.

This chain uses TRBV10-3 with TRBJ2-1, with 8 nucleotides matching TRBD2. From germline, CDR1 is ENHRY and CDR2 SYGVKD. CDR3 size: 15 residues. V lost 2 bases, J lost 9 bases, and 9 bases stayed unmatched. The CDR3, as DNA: TGTGCCATCAGTGAGCCGGGACTAGGGTTCGGTGAGCAGTTCTTC. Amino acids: CAISEPGLGFGEQFF.

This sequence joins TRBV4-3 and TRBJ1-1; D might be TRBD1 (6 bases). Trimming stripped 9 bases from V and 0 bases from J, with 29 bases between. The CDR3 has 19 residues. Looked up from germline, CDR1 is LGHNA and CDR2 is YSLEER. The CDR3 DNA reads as TGCGCCAGTGTAACGGGGCGCAAGACGATTCAGGGGATGAACACTGAAGCTTTCTTT. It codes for CASVTGRKTIQGMNTEAFF.

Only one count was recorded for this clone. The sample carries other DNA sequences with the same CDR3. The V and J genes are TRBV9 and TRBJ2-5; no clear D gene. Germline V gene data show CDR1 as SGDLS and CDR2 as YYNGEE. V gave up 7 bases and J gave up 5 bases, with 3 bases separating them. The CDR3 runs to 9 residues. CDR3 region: CASGETQYF. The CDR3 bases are TGTGCCAGCGGGGAGACCCAGTACTTC.

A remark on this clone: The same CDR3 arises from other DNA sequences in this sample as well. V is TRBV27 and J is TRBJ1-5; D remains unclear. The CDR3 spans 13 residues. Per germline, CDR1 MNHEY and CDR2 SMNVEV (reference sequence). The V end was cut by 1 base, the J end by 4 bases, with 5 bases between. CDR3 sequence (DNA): TGTGCCAGCAGTTTATGGGCAAATCAGCCCCAGCATTTT. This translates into CASSLWANQPQHF.